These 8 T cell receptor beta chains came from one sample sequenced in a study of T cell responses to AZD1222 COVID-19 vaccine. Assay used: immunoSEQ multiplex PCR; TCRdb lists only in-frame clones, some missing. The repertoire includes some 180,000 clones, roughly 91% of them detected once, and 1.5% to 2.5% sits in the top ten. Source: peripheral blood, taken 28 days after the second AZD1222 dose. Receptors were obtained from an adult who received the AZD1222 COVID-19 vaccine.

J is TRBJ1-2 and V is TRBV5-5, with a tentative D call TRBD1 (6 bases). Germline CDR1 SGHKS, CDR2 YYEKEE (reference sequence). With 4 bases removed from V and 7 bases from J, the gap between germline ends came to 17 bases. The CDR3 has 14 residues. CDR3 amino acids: CASSPSGEWSGYTF. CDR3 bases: TGTGCCAGCAGCCCGTCAGGGGAGTGGAGTGGCTACACCTTC.

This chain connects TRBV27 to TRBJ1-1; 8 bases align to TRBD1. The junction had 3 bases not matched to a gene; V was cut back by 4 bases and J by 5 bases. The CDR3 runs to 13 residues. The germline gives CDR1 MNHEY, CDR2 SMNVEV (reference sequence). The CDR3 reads CASSSTGETEAFF. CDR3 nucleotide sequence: TGTGCCAGCAGTTCGACAGGGGAAACTGAAGCTTTCTTT.

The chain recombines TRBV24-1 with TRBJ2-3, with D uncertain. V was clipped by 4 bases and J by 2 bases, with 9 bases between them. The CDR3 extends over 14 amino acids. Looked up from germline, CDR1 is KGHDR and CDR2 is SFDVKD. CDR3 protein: CATSDLEYTDTQYF. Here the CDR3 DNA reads TGTGCCACCAGTGACTTAGAGTACACAGATACGCAGTATTTT.

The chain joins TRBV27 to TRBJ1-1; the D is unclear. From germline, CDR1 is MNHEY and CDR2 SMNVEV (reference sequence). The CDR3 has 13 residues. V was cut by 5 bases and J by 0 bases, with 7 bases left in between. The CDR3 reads CASSKGMNTEAFF. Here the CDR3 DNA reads TGTGCCAGCAGTAAGGGAATGAACACTGAAGCTTTCTTT.

The CDR3 region has the DNA TGTGCCAGCAGTGAAGGGGGACAGGGGCTTGTGCAGTACTTC. Its protein product is CASSEGGQGLVQYF. The chain is built from TRBV6-1 and TRBJ2-4, with TRBD1 identical over 10 bases. V was pared by 1 base and J by 13 bases, with 7 bases of the junction left unmatched. Germline V lookup: CDR1 MNHNS, CDR2 SASEGT. This CDR3 is 14 amino acids long.

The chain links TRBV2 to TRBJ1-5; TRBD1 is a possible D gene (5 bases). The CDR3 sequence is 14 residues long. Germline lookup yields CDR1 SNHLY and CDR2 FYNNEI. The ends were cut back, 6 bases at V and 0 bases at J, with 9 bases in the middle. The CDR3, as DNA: TGTGCCAGCAGGGGACCCTATAGCAATCAGCCCCAGCATTTT. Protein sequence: CASRGPYSNQPQHF. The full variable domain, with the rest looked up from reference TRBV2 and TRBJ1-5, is EPEVTQTPSHQVTQMGQEVILRCVPISNHLYFYWYRQILGQKVEFLVSFYNNEISEKSEIFDDQFSVERPDGSNFTLKIRSTKLEDSAMYFCASRGPYSNQPQHFGDGTRLSIL.

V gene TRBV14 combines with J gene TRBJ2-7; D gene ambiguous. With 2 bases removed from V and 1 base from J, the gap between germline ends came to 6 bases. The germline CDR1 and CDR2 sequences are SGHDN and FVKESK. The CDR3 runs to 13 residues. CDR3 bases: TGTGCCAGCAGCCAATACGTGTCCTACGAGCAGTACTTC. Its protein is CASSQYVSYEQYF.

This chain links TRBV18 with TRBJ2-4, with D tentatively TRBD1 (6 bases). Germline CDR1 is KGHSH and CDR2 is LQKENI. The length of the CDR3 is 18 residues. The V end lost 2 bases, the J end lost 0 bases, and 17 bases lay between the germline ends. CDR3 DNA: TGTGCCAGCTCACCAGGGGCATGGACAGACTTAGCCAAAAACATTCAGTACTTC. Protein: CASSPGAWTDLAKNIQYF.